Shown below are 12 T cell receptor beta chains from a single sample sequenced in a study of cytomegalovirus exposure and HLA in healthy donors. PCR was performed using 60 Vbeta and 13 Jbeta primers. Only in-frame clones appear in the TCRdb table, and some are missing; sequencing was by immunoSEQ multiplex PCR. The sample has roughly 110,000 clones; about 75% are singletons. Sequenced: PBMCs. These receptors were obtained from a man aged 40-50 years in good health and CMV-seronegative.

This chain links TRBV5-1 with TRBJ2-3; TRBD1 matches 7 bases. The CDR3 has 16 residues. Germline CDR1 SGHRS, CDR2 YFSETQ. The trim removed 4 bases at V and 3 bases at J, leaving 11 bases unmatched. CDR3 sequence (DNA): TGCGCCAGCAGCCTCAGACAGGGCGGTAGGACAGATACGCAGTATTTT. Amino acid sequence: CASSLRQGGRTDTQYF.

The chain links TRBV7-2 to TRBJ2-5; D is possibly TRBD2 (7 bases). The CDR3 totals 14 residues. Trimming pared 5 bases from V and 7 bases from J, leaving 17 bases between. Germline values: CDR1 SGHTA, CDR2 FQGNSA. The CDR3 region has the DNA TGTGCCAGCAGCACGGCTAGGGGGGGCCGGACCCAGTACTTC. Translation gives CASSTARGGRTQYF.

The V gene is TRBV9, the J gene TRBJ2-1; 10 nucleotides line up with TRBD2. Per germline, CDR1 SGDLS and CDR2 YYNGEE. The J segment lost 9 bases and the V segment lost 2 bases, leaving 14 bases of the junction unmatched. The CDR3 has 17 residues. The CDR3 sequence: CASSVSSAGTSETEQFF. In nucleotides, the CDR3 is TGTGCCAGCAGCGTCTCATCCGCCGGGACTAGCGAGACTGAGCAGTTCTTC.

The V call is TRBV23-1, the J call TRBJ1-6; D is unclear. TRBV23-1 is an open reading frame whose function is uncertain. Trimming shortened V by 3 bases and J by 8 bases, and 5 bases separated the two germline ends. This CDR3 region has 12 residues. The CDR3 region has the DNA TGCGCCAGCAGTCACGGGGATTCACCCCTCCACTTT. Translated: CASSHGDSPLHF.

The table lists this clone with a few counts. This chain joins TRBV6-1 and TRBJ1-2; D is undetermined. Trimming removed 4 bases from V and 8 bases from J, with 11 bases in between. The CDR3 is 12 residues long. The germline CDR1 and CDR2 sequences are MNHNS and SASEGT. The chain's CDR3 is CASSVNYGGYTF. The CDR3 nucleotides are TGTGCCAGCAGTGTGAACTATGGAGGCTACACCTTC.

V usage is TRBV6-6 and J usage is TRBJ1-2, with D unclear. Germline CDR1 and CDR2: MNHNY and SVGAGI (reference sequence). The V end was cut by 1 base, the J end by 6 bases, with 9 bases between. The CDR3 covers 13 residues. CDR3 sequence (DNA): TGTGCCAGCAGTTACTATCTGCGGAATGGCTACACCTTC. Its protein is CASSYYLRNGYTF.

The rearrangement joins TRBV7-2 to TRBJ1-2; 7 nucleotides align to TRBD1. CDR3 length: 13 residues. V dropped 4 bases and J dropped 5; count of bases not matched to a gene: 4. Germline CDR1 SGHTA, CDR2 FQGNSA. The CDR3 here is CASSSDRAYGYTF. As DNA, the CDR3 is TGTGCCAGCAGCTCTGACAGGGCTTATGGCTACACCTTC.

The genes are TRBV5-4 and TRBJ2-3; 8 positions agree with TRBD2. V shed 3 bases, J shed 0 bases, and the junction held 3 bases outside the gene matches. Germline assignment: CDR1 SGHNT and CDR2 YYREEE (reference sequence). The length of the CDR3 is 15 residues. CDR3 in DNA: TGTGCCAGCAGCTCCAAGCGGGGGAGCACAGATACGCAGTATTTT. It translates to CASSSKRGSTDTQYF.

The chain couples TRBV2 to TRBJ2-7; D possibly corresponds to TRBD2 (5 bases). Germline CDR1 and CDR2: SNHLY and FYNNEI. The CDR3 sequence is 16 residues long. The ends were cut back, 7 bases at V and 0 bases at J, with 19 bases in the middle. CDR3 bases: TGTGCCAGCACCAAAGGGTACGGGGAGAGCTCCTACGAGCAGTACTTC. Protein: CASTKGYGESSYEQYF. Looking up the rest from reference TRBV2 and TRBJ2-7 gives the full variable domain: EPEVTQTPSHQVTQMGQEVILRCVPISNHLYFYWYRQILGQKVEFLVSFYNNEISEKSEIFDDQFSVERPDGSNFTLKIRSTKLEDSAMYFCASTKGYGESSYEQYFGPGTRLTVT.

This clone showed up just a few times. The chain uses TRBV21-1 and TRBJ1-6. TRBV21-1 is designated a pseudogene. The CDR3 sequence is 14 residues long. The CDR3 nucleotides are TGTGCCAGCAGCAAAGATCCGGGGAATTCACCCCTCCACTTT. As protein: CASSKDPGNSPLHF.

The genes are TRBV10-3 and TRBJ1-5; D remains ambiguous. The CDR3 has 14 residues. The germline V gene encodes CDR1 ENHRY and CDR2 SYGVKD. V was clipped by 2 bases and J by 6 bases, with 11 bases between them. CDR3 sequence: CAISESGVSQPQHF. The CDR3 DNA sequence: TGTGCCATCAGTGAGAGCGGGGTAAGTCAGCCCCAGCATTTT.

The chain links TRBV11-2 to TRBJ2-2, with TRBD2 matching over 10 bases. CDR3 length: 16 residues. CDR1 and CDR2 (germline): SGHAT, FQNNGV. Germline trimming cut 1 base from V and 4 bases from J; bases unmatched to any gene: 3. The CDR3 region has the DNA TGTGCCAGCAGCTTAGGGGTAGCGGGGGGCACCGGGGAGCTGTTTTTT. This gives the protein CASSLGVAGGTGELFF.